The rows below give T cell receptor beta chains drawn from one sample of a study of shared clonotypes between healthy human individuals. Assay used: immunoSEQ multiplex PCR; TCRdb lists only in-frame clones, some missing. The sample contains around 510,000 clones, more than 95% of which appear only once. Specimen: naive CD4+ T cells sorted from blood. The source is a woman aged 25 to 39 in good health. CDR3s include the opening cysteine and the closing phenylalanine or tryptophan. The order of the fields is clone size, V gene, D gene, J gene, CDR3 protein, CDR3 DNA. A D gene is named only where the DNA matches it firmly. Rows give clone size only sometimes, using once, few, many, or a class for an expanded clone.

abundance: few
v_gene: TRBV6-5
d_gene: .
j_gene: TRBJ1-2
CDR3aa: CASSPNGQLAYGYTF
CDR3nt: TGTGCCAGCAGTCCAAACGGACAGCTCGCCTATGGCTACACCTTC

abundance: .
v_gene: TRBV19
d_gene: .
j_gene: TRBJ2-2
CDR3aa: CASSDYQGPAGELFF
CDR3nt: TGTGCCAGTAGTGATTATCAGGGCCCGGCCGGGGAGCTGTTTTTT

abundance: .
v_gene: TRBV19
d_gene: TRBD1
j_gene: TRBJ1-2
CDR3aa: CASSSLSTGDYYGYTF
CDR3nt: TGTGCCAGTAGTTCCCTCTCGACAGGGGATTACTATGGCTACACCTTC

abundance: .
v_gene: TRBV9
d_gene: TRBD1
j_gene: TRBJ1-2
CDR3aa: CASSVLDRASGYTF
CDR3nt: TGTGCCAGCAGCGTACTCGACAGGGCTTCTGGCTACACCTTC

abundance: .
v_gene: TRBV4-1
d_gene: .
j_gene: TRBJ1-1
CDR3aa: CASSQGRFVQSNTEAFF
CDR3nt: TGCGCCAGCAGCCAAGGACGCTTCGTACAGTCCAACACTGAAGCTTTCTTT

abundance: .
v_gene: TRBV5-1
d_gene: .
j_gene: TRBJ1-2
CDR3aa: CASSTEVRNYGYTF
CDR3nt: TGCGCCAGCAGCACCGAAGTACGAAACTATGGCTACACCTTC

abundance: .
v_gene: TRBV2
d_gene: .
j_gene: TRBJ2-7
CDR3aa: CASKGQGTYEQYF
CDR3nt: TGTGCCAGCAAAGGTCAGGGAACCTACGAGCAGTACTTC

abundance: .
v_gene: TRBV10-3
d_gene: TRBD2
j_gene: TRBJ2-7
CDR3aa: CAISGLADAYEQYF
CDR3nt: TGTGCCATCAGTGGTCTAGCGGATGCCTACGAGCAGTACTTC

abundance: .
v_gene: TRBV28
d_gene: .
j_gene: TRBJ2-7
CDR3aa: CASSFGFPTYEQYF
CDR3nt: TGTGCCAGCAGTTTTGGGTTTCCAACCTACGAGCAGTACTTC

abundance: .
v_gene: TRBV10-3
d_gene: .
j_gene: TRBJ2-7
CDR3aa: CAISESGQHYEQYF
CDR3nt: TGTGCCATCAGTGAGTCGGGGCAGCACTACGAGCAGTACTTC